This TCR beta chain was found in a study of blood T cell repertoires in COVID-19. Whole-study context: The study drew acute and convalescent COVID-19 samples from the United States, Italy and Spain.

Trimming shortened V by 3 bases and J by 3 bases, and 14 bases separated the two germline ends. CDR1 and CDR2 (germline): SNHLY, FYNNEI. This CDR3 has 16 residues. Sequenced by immunoSEQ multiplex PCR; TCRdb stores in-frame clones only, minus some. The table shows fewer than 200,000 clones, with 82% occurring only once. Sequencing input: peripheral blood. V gene TRBV2 combines with J gene TRBJ1-4, with D tentatively TRBD1 (6 bases). The receptor's source is a woman between 65 and 79 years old with acute or convalescent COVID-19. The CDR3 sequence: CASSDGTLRSNEKLFF. CDR3 DNA sequence: TGTGCCAGCAGTGACGGGACACTGCGATCTAATGAAAAACTGTTTTTT.